This is a list of T cell receptor beta chains from one sample in a study of cytomegalovirus exposure and HLA in healthy donors. Assay: immunoSEQ multiplex PCR; the TCRdb copy retains only in-frame clones and omits some. The listing records 180,000 or so clones. Material for sequencing was PBMCs. Source of these receptors: a boy aged 5-17 years in good health and CMV-seronegative. Both conserved end residues are part of each CDR3. D genes are given only for firm matches.

D gene,J gene,V gene,CDR3 protein,CDR3 DNA
-,TRBJ1-3,TRBV4-3,CASSPTAGDNTIYF,TGCGCCAGCAGCCCGACTGCGGGGGACAACACCATATATTTT
-,TRBJ1-5,TRBV5-6,CASSFGGAHQPQHF,TGTGCCAGCAGCTTCGGAGGGGCCCATCAGCCCCAGCATTTT
-,TRBJ1-2,TRBV19,CASSISGGDYGYTF,TGTGCCAGTAGTATCTCGGGGGGCGACTATGGCTACACCTTC
-,TRBJ2-7,TRBV7-9,CASSYAGGFTDSYEQYF,TGTGCCAGCAGCTACGCAGGAGGATTCACGGATAGCTACGAGCAGTACTTC
-,TRBJ1-2,TRBV11-1,CASSQTVYYGYTF,TGTGCCAGCAGCCAGACAGTCTACTATGGCTACACCTTC
TRBD1,TRBJ2-1,TRBV2,CASHGTGVDNEQFF,TGTGCCAGCCATGGGACAGGGGTCGACAATGAGCAGTTCTTC
TRBD1,TRBJ2-7,TRBV7-8,CASSAGQGGYEQYF,TGTGCCAGCAGCGCCGGACAGGGGGGCTACGAGCAGTACTTC
-,TRBJ2-5,TRBV4-1,CASSHATGLQETQYF,TGCGCCAGCAGCCATGCCACAGGTTTGCAAGAGACCCAGTACTTC
-,TRBJ2-6,TRBV28,CASSLRGTRSGANVLTF,TGTGCCAGCAGTTTACGAGGGACTCGCTCTGGGGCCAACGTCCTGACTTTC
-,TRBJ2-5,TRBV4-2,CASSQQGLQETQYF,TGTGCCAGCAGCCAGCAGGGGTTACAAGAGACCCAGTACTTC
-,TRBJ2-1,TRBV7-9,CASTPKGAGRYNEQFF,TGTGCCAGCACCCCGAAGGGGGCGGGGAGATACAATGAGCAGTTCTTC
TRBD1,TRBJ2-2,TRBV28,CASSLWEGGVTGELFF,TGTGCCAGCAGTTTATGGGAAGGGGGCGTCACCGGGGAGCTGTTTTTT
-,TRBJ1-3,TRBV6-5,CASGSGGNTIYF,TGTGCCAGCGGATCGGGGGGAAACACCATATATTTT
-,TRBJ2-7,TRBV9,CASSERDRTLSYEQYF,TGTGCCAGCAGCGAGAGAGACAGGACCCTTTCCTACGAGCAGTACTTC
TRBD1,TRBJ2-1,TRBV7-9,CASSRWDRENNEQFF,TGTGCCAGCAGCCGCTGGGACAGGGAAAACAATGAGCAGTTCTTC
TRBD1,TRBJ1-1,TRBV11-3,CASSPGKGATSAFF,TGTGCCAGCAGCCCAGGGAAGGGGGCGACTTCAGCTTTCTTT
-,TRBJ1-2,TRBV28,CASSFPETVGYTF,TGTGCCAGCAGTTTCCCCGAGACAGTAGGCTACACCTTC
TRBD2,TRBJ2-3,TRBV9,CASSVGGRGADTQYF,TGTGCCAGCAGCGTAGGTGGGCGGGGGGCAGATACGCAGTATTTT
-,TRBJ1-1,TRBV28,CASSPEAWGRVSTEAFF,TGTGCCAGCAGTCCGGAAGCTTGGGGGAGGGTGAGCACTGAAGCTTTCTTT
TRBD1,TRBJ2-4,TRBV19,CASSPRGQGGNNIQYF,TGTGCCAGTAGTCCCCGGGGACAGGGGGGTAACAACATTCAGTACTTC
-,TRBJ2-5,TRBV29-1,CSLSPTNLEETQYF,TGCAGCTTATCACCGACCAACCTAGAGGAGACCCAGTACTTC
TRBD1,TRBJ1-2,TRBV29-1,CSVPTGGYYGYTF,TGCAGCGTTCCCACAGGGGGCTACTATGGCTACACCTTC
-,TRBJ2-5,TRBV5-1,CASSPLSQGGQQYF,TGCGCCAGCAGCCCATTATCCCAGGGGGGACAGCAGTACTTC